These T cell receptor beta chains were read from a single sample in a study of shared clonotypes between healthy human individuals. Sequenced by immunoSEQ multiplex PCR; TCRdb stores in-frame clones only, minus some. The sample yields 2 million to 3 million clones, approximately 90% seen once. The sequenced material came from naive CD4+ T cells sorted from blood. These receptors were collected from a man aged 18 to 35 in good health. CDR3s include the opening cysteine and the closing phenylalanine or tryptophan. Each record gives: clone size, J gene, V gene, D gene, CDR3 DNA, CDR3 protein. D genes are given only for firm matches. The size entry is marked missing in some rows and otherwise reads once, few, many or a size class.

size: .
J: TRBJ2-7
V: TRBV7-9
D: .
DNA: TGTGCCAGCAGCTTAACCAGTACCTACGAGCAGTACTTC
CDR3: CASSLTSTYEQYF

size: .
J: TRBJ1-5
V: TRBV5-6
D: .
DNA: TGTGCCAGCAGCCCCGGAGCACATCAGCCCCAGCATTTT
CDR3: CASSPGAHQPQHF

size: .
J: TRBJ1-2
V: TRBV6-5
D: .
DNA: TGTGCCAGCAGTCCCGGGGGACTAAATGGCTACACCTTC
CDR3: CASSPGGLNGYTF

size: .
J: TRBJ1-5
V: TRBV4-3
D: .
DNA: TGCGCCAGCAGCCAAGACAGGGTGCAGCCCCAGCATTTT
CDR3: CASSQDRVQPQHF

size: .
J: TRBJ2-2
V: TRBV2
D: .
DNA: TGTGCCAGCAGCGATAGTCAGAGTCACACCGGGGAGCTGTTTTTT
CDR3: CASSDSQSHTGELFF

size: .
J: TRBJ2-5
V: TRBV18
D: .
DNA: TGTGCCAGCTCACCAACGGCGGGTCAGACCCAGTACTTC
CDR3: CASSPTAGQTQYF

size: .
J: TRBJ2-5
V: TRBV5-1
D: .
DNA: TGCGCCAGCAGCTCCTGGTCAGGGCTGGAGACCCAGTACTTC
CDR3: CASSSWSGLETQYF

size: .
J: TRBJ1-1
V: TRBV11-3
D: TRBD1
DNA: TGTGCCAGCAGCTCAGGGGGCCTGAACACTGAAGCTTTCTTT
CDR3: CASSSGGLNTEAFF

size: .
J: TRBJ1-1
V: TRBV5-1
D: .
DNA: TGCGCCAGCAGCCTTGATGGCACCTTGAACACTGAAGCTTTCTTT
CDR3: CASSLDGTLNTEAFF

size: .
J: TRBJ2-1
V: TRBV5-1
D: TRBD1
DNA: TGCGCCAGCAGCCCATCCGGGACAGGGGCCAATGAGCAGTTCTTC
CDR3: CASSPSGTGANEQFF

size: once
J: TRBJ1-4
V: TRBV6-5
D: .
DNA: TGTGCCAGCAGTTTGTACCCTTCAATTCAGGGGCGGCTGTTTTTT
CDR3: CASSLYPSIQGRLFF